This T cell receptor beta chain was profiled in a study of blood T cell repertoires in COVID-19. Study-wide background: PBMCs, B-cell-depleted T cells, or T cells were the source of the cDNA or gDNA that made up the material.

Trimming removed 0 bases from V and 7 bases from J; junction bases left unmatched: 5. The CDR3 covers 14 residues. The germline V gene encodes CDR1 MNHEY and CDR2 SVGAGI. Using immunoSEQ multiplex PCR, the repertoire was profiled, and TCRdb retains in-frame clones only, with some absent. In the table there are roughly 160,000 clones, under 90% of which are singletons. Sequenced sample: PBMCs or T cells enriched from blood (not recorded which). The sequence was obtained from a man aged 55 to 70 who had recovered from COVID-19. The V and J genes are TRBV6-5 and TRBJ2-7, with 8 bases identical to TRBD1. The DNA for the CDR3 is TGTGCCAGCAGTTACTCGGGACAGGCGGAAGAGCAGTACTTC. Translated: CASSYSGQAEEQYF.